Shown below are 30 T cell receptor beta chains from a single sample sequenced in a study of T cell repertoires in aging, cancer and after chemotherapy. Peripheral blood genomic DNA, not sorted cells or RNA, was the template. Rearranged V-D-J TRB sequences were amplified with a mixed TRB-A/B primer pool. TCRdb redid the calling of the multiplex PCR reads with MiXCR, one entry per CDR3 protein. The profile covers some 3,000 distinct CDR3 sequences, with 30% to 35% appearing a single time and about 9% taken by the ten largest. The source material was blood. The receptors derive from a human donor with a solid tumor.

This chain connects TRBV6-6 to TRBJ1-5, with 9 bases aligning to TRBD1. The length of the CDR3 is 14 residues. Germline values: CDR1 MNHNY, CDR2 SVGAGI (reference sequence). V trimming: 5 bases; J trimming: 2 bases; junction bases outside the gene matches: 1. CDR3 protein: CASSDRGGNQPQHF. The CDR3 DNA reads as TGTGCCAGCAGTGACAGGGGGGGCAATCAGCCCCAGCATTTT.

Of note for this clonotype: Relative to the germline gene, one junction end is altered; a read error may explain this. V gene TRBV7-6 combines with J gene TRBJ2-5; 9 bases fit TRBD2. The CDR3 runs to 17 residues. Germline loops: CDR1 SGHVS, CDR2 FNYEAQ. In nucleotides, the CDR3 is TGTGCCAGCAGATTAGCCCCCCTAGCGGGGACTCAAGAGACCCAGTACTTC. Translation: CASRLAPLAGTQETQYF.

This clonotype was counted only a few times. The V call is TRBV19, the J call TRBJ1-2; D not resolved. From germline, CDR1 is LNHDA and CDR2 SQIVND (reference sequence). Trimming removed 6 bases at V and 2 bases at J, with 13 bases between. The length of the CDR3 is 14 residues. The CDR3 DNA follows: TGTGCCAGTAGCGCCCCGGGGAGAAACTATGGCTACACCTTC. Translating gives CASSAPGRNYGYTF.

This clonotype was counted between two and nine times. The CDR3 loop reads CASSIRQGVFEQFF. CDR3 in DNA: TGTGCCAGCAGTATAAGACAGGGTGTTTTTGAGCAGTTCTTC. V gene TRBV27 combines with J gene TRBJ2-1; TRBD1 agrees at 7 bases. CDR1 is MNHEY, CDR2 SMNVEV, per germline (reference sequence). The CDR3 has 14 residues. J was trimmed by 9 bases and V by 5 bases; bases with no gene match: 10.

The rearrangement uses TRBV12-3 or TRBV12-4 and TRBJ2-7; D is undetermined. Trimming removed 7 bases from V and 4 bases from J, with 17 bases in between. CDR3 length equals 14 residues. Here the CDR3 DNA reads TGTGCCAGCACCCCAGATCTGCAAGTTTACGAGCAGTACTTC. This codes for CASTPDLQVYEQYF.

This clonotype was detected only a few times. V is TRBV7-2 and J is TRBJ1-5; D unclear. CDR1 and CDR2 from the germline V gene are SGHTA and FQGNSA. Trimming pared 0 bases from V and 3 bases from J, leaving 6 bases between. The CDR3 length is 14 residues. The CDR3 sequence is CASSLALANQPQHF. The CDR3 DNA reads as TGTGCCAGCAGCTTAGCCCTGGCCAATCAGCCCCAGCATTTT.

This clonotype was detected a few times. V is TRBV6-1 and J is TRBJ2-7, with 8 bases identical to TRBD2. Unmatched junction bases numbered 11, after V lost 4 bases and J lost 6 bases. Looked up from germline, CDR1 is MNHNS and CDR2 is SASEGT. The CDR3 extends over 15 amino acids. The CDR3 coding sequence is TGTGCCAGCAGTGTGGAAGCGGGAGTATCGGCCGAGCAGTACTTC. This codes for CASSVEAGVSAEQYF.

By its share, this clonotype is large. CDR3 sequence reads: CSVHHGGPTDTQYF. The CDR3 bases are TGCAGCGTTCACCATGGGGGGCCGACAGATACGCAGTATTTT. V gene TRBV29-1 combines with J gene TRBJ2-3, with D possibly called TRBD1 or TRBD2 (6 bases each). This CDR3 contains 14 residues. From germline, CDR1 is SQVTM and CDR2 ANQGSEA. Trimming removed 5 bases from V and 3 bases from J, with 15 bases in between.

This clonotype was detected a few times. This rearrangement joins TRBV20-1 to TRBJ1-1; maybe TRBD1 (5 bases). Germline V CDR1 and CDR2: DFQATT, SNEGSKA (reference sequence). The CDR3 has 14 residues. Trimming removed 6 bases at V and 0 bases at J, with 14 bases between. CDR3 sequence: CSARPSGMNTEAFF. Written as DNA, the CDR3 is TGCAGTGCCCGTCCTTCAGGGATGAACACTGAAGCTTTCTTT.

This clonotype has a handful of counts. V gene TRBV5-4 combines with J gene TRBJ2-3; 7 nucleotides line up with TRBD1. The ends lost 4 bases at V and 6 bases at J; junction bases unmatched: 11. This CDR3 contains 15 residues. CDR1 is SGHNT, CDR2 YYREEE, per germline (reference sequence). The CDR3 here is CASSDDRVAQDTQYF. DNA for the CDR3: TGTGCCAGCAGCGATGACAGGGTCGCCCAGGATACGCAGTATTTT.

This clonotype rates as medium-sized. The CDR3 protein is CATSRVAGTYEQYF. The CDR3 region has the DNA TGTGCCACCAGCAGAGTAGCGGGGACCTACGAGCAGTACTTC. This chain joins TRBV15 and TRBJ2-7; 8 bases are a match to TRBD2. V lost 1 base and J lost 2; bases outside the gene matches: 1. The CDR3 runs 14 residues. Germline V CDR1 and CDR2: LNHNV, YYDKDF (reference sequence).

The rearrangement uses TRBV20-1 and TRBJ2-2; D might be TRBD1 or TRBD2, each matching 5 bases. V gave up 2 bases and J gave up 6 bases, with 10 bases separating them. The germline V gene has CDR1 DFQATT and CDR2 SNEGSKA (reference sequence). The CDR3 length is 13 residues. The CDR3 sequence: CSARSLGAGELFF. In DNA form, the CDR3 reads TGCAGTGCTAGATCCCTGGGGGCCGGGGAGCTGTTTTTT.

The chain is built from TRBV19 and TRBJ1-5; the D is unclear. The CDR3 has 16 residues. V was shortened by 3 bases and J by 0 bases, with 12 bases between the two germline ends. CDR1 LNHDA and CDR2 SQIVND come from the germline V gene (reference sequence). The CDR3 region has the DNA TGTGCCAGTAGTATGCAAAATCGGGGTAGCAATCAGCCCCAGCATTTT. Encoded protein: CASSMQNRGSNQPQHF.

Sample share makes this clonotype medium-sized. This rearrangement joins TRBV6-5 to TRBJ1-5, with TRBD1 identical over 8 bases. Trimming took 6 bases from V and 2 from J; bases not matched to a gene: 6. Germline CDR1 MNHEY, CDR2 SVGAGI. There are 15 residues in the CDR3. The CDR3 bases are TGTGCCAGCAGCAGGACAGGGTTAGGCAATCAGCCCCAGCATTTT. Translated, it gives CASSRTGLGNQPQHF.

In this sample, this clonotype turned up a few times. J is TRBJ1-3 and V is TRBV5-1; 7 nucleotides match TRBD1. This CDR3 region has 15 residues. Germline trimming cut 3 bases from V and 2 bases from J; bases unmatched to any gene: 5. Germline values: CDR1 SGHRS, CDR2 YFSETQ. CDR3 sequence reads: CASSYETGAGNTIYF. CDR3 bases: TGCGCCAGCAGCTATGAAACAGGGGCTGGAAACACCATATATTTT.

This clonotype has a handful of counts. The rearrangement links TRBV6-5 to TRBJ1-1; D is ambiguous. Germline-derived CDR1 and CDR2 are MNHEY and SVGAGI. This CDR3 is built from 14 residues. Deletions cut 5 bases from V and 3 bases from J, with 13 bases between. CDR3 coding DNA: TGTGCCAGCAGTGGTAGGAGGTGGGACACTGAAGCTTTCTTT. This sequence encodes CASSGRRWDTEAFF.

This clonotype was seen just once. For the CDR3, the DNA is TGCAGTGCAAGCCCCTACGAGCAGTACTTC. This gives the protein CSASPYEQYF. This rearrangement joins TRBV20-1 to TRBJ2-7; D is unresolved. Germline V gene data show CDR1 as DFQATT and CDR2 as SNEGSKA (reference sequence). The V and J ends lost 6 bases and 2 bases respectively, with 5 bases between them. The CDR3 has 10 residues.

This clonotype is judged large. The chain recombines TRBV10-3 with TRBJ2-7; TRBD2 might be the D (6 bases). The CDR3 has 16 residues. CDR1 and CDR2 (germline): ENHRY, SYGVKD. Between the trimmed V and J ends, which lost 3 bases and 3 bases, there was a span of 18 bases. CDR3 sequence (DNA): TGTGCCATCAGTGACCCGCTTGGGACTTCCGACTACGAGCAGTACTTC. It specifies CAISDPLGTSDYEQYF.

The CDR3 protein is CASKTVGTEAFF. CDR3 coding DNA: TGTGCCAGCAAGACGGTAGGGACTGAAGCTTTCTTT. The J gene is TRBJ1-1, the V gene TRBV6-2 or TRBV6-3; D uncertain. V was shortened by 7 bases and J by 5 bases, with 11 bases between the two germline ends. The CDR3 spans 12 residues. Germline values: CDR1 MNHEY, CDR2 SVGEGT.

The chain couples TRBV6-5 to TRBJ2-7, with 11 bases fitting TRBD2. CDR1 is MNHEY, CDR2 SVGAGI, per germline. With V trimmed by 6 bases and J by 6 bases, 10 bases remained unmatched. The CDR3 is made up of 15 amino acids. The CDR3 loop is CASSPASGGFCEQYF. The CDR3 region has the DNA TGTGCCAGCAGCCCCGCTAGCGGGGGGTTCTGCGAGCAGTACTTC.

The chain has TRBV20-1 and TRBJ2-5; 7 bases are a match to TRBD1. This CDR3 is built from 15 residues. Germline trimming cut 6 bases from V and 1 base from J; bases unmatched to any gene: 11. The germline V gene encodes CDR1 DFQATT and CDR2 SNEGSKA (reference sequence). CDR3 in amino acids: CSAEDRTTPQETQYF. The CDR3, as DNA: TGCAGTGCCGAGGACAGGACAACCCCCCAAGAGACCCAGTACTTC.

This clonotype was detected a few times. This chain joins TRBV6-6 and TRBJ1-2; 10 bases are shared with TRBD1. J was trimmed by 0 bases and V by 5 bases; bases with no gene match: 6. Per germline, CDR1 MNHNY and CDR2 SVGAGI (reference sequence). This CDR3 region has 16 residues. The CDR3 DNA follows: TGTGCCAGCAGTCAAGACAGGGGGCTATCTAACTATGGCTACACCTTC. Translation: CASSQDRGLSNYGYTF.

This clonotype was counted only a few times. The gene calls are TRBV7-6 and TRBJ1-1, with D perhaps matching TRBD1 (6 bases). V was pared by 4 bases and J by 6 bases, with 9 bases between. The germline gives CDR1 SGHVS, CDR2 FNYEAQ. The CDR3 sequence is 12 residues long. The CDR3 DNA is TGTGCCAGCAGCTCACAGGGAGCTGAAGCTTTCTTT. Protein: CASSSQGAEAFF.

This clonotype turned up a few times. This chain joins TRBV6-2 or TRBV6-3 and TRBJ2-1, with D unclear. The CDR3 length is 17 residues. Trimming removed 5 bases at V and 1 base at J, with 18 bases between. CDR1 and CDR2 from the germline V gene are MNHEY and SVGEGT. In nucleotides, the CDR3 is TGTGCCAGCAGTCGCCCCTACCGGGCTAGGTCCTACAATGAGCAGTTCTTC. Translation: CASSRPYRARSYNEQFF.

V is TRBV20-1 and J is TRBJ1-2; 8 nucleotides agree with TRBD1. In germline, CDR1 is DFQATT, CDR2 SNEGSKA (reference sequence). Trimming took 0 bases from V and 4 from J; bases not matched to a gene: 4. This CDR3 is built from 14 residues. The CDR3 DNA reads TGCAGTGCTAGAGATCCGGACAGGGCCTATGGCTACACCTTC. Encoded protein: CSARDPDRAYGYTF.

This clonotype was counted between two and nine times. V gene TRBV14 combines with J gene TRBJ2-1, with 7 bases identical to TRBD1. The CDR3 length is 15 residues. J was trimmed by 8 bases and V by 4 bases; bases with no gene match: 11. Per the germline V gene, CDR1 is SGHDN and CDR2 is FVKESK. CDR3 nucleotides: TGTGCCAGCAGCCCCCGACAGGGAATCCTCTATGAGCAGTTCTTC. Its protein is CASSPRQGILYEQFF.

The chain couples TRBV6-1 to TRBJ2-3, with D hard to call. This CDR3 spans 15 amino acids. Per germline, CDR1 MNHNS and CDR2 SASEGT. Trimming cost V 5 bases and J 4 bases, with 16 bases left between them. CDR3 residues: CASSLYSPSPDTQYF. As DNA, the CDR3 is TGTGCCAGCAGTTTGTATTCCCCTTCCCCAGATACGCAGTATTTT.

A few counts support this clonotype. The genes are TRBV20-1 and TRBJ1-2; no definite D call. The CDR3 spans 14 residues. Trimming removed 0 bases from V and 5 bases from J, with 13 bases in between. The germline V gene encodes CDR1 DFQATT and CDR2 SNEGSKA (reference sequence). The CDR3 nucleotides read TGCAGTGCTAGAGATCATAACGGGCCTTATGGCTACACCTTC. Translated: CSARDHNGPYGYTF.

The chain combines TRBV19 with TRBJ2-5; 9 nucleotides match TRBD1. The CDR3 length is 14 residues. CDR1 and CDR2 from the germline V gene are LNHDA and SQIVND (reference sequence). Trimming removed 5 bases from V and 5 bases from J; junction bases left unmatched: 6. In DNA form, the CDR3 reads TGTGCCAGTAGTCCCGGGACAGGGCAGGAGACCCAGTACTTC. Translation: CASSPGTGQETQYF. The complete variable domain, with remaining parts taken from reference TRBV19 and TRBJ2-5, reads DGGITQSPKYLFRKEGQNVTLSCEQNLNHDAMYWYRQDPGQGLRLIYYSQIVNDFQKGDIAEGYSVSREKKESFPLTVTSAQKNPTAFYLCASSPGTGQETQYFGPGTRLLVL.

By share of the sample, this clonotype is medium-sized. The genes are TRBV29-1 and TRBJ1-1; D is possibly TRBD1 (5 bases). The CDR3 loop spans 13 amino acids. Germline V gene data show CDR1 as SQVTM and CDR2 as ANQGSEA. V was pared by 3 bases and J by 1 base, with 9 bases between. The CDR3 protein is CSVDSTGNTEAFF. In DNA form, the CDR3 reads TGCAGCGTTGATAGCACAGGGAACACTGAAGCTTTCTTT.